The rows below give T cell receptor beta chains drawn from one sample of a study of T cells in Graves' hyperthyroidism and ophthalmopathy. One entry per CDR3 protein results from TCRdb running MiXCR on the multiplex PCR reads. Of about 350,000 distinct CDR3 sequences in the sample, 15% to 20% were seen once. The sample taken for sequencing was blood. Receptors were obtained from a woman aged 40 to 50 with Graves' ophthalmopathy. The CDR3 runs from the conserved cysteine through the conserved F or W. The order of the fields is V gene, clone size, J gene, CDR3 length, D gene, CDR3 DNA, CDR3 protein. The D gene is left open where the match is weak. Size is omitted from some rows. Given values are once, few, many or a class for expanded clones.

>TRBV27|many|TRBJ2-7|14|TRBD1
TGTGCCAGCTGGAGGACAGGGCGGCCCTTCGAGCAGTACTTC
CASWRTGRPFEQYF
>TRBV11-2|many|TRBJ1-6|16|NA
TGTGCCAGTAGGCAACAGGGAAGCTCCTATAATTCACCCCTCCACTTT
CASRQQGSSYNSPLHF
>TRBV29-1|many|TRBJ1-5|12|NA
TGCAGCGTTGTTGAGGGAAATCAGCCCCAGCATTTT
CSVVEGNQPQHF
>TRBV7-2|many|TRBJ1-1|17|TRBD1
TGTGCCAGCAGCTTACCGTTGGACAGGGGTTCGGACACTGAAGCTTTCTTT
CASSLPLDRGSDTEAFF
>TRBV3-1|many|TRBJ2-7|15|NA
TGTGCCAGCAGCCATTCTTCCGGGCTGGCCTACGAGCAGTACTTC
CASSHSSGLAYEQYF
>TRBV7-9|many|TRBJ1-1|13|NA
TGTGCCAGCAGCCACGACAGCCCCACTGAAGCTTTCTTT
CASSHDSPTEAFF
>TRBV9|NA|TRBJ2-5|16|NA
TGTGCCAGCAGCTCCCGGGGGACCCGAATGGGGGAGACCCAGTACTTC
CASSSRGTRMGETQYF
>TRBV28|many|TRBJ1-1|18|TRBD1
TGTGCCAGCACCCCAGGGGGACAGTGGTGGTCCGCAAACACTGAAGCTTTCTTT
CASTPGGQWWSANTEAFF
>TRBV20-1|many|TRBJ1-2|13|TRBD1
TGCAGTGCTAGAAGACAGGGGGCGGGAGGCTACACCTTC
CSARRQGAGGYTF
>TRBV29-1|many|TRBJ1-1|13|NA
TGCAGCGTCGAGGGGGGTTCGGTTACTGAAGCTTTCTTT
CSVEGGSVTEAFF